This passage covers 27 T cell receptor beta chains from one sample sequenced in a study of T cells in women clearing cervical HPV infection. Clones were sequenced by immunoSEQ multiplex PCR, and TCRdb holds only the in-frame ones, with some missing. This listing includes under 30,000 clones. Sequenced sample: blood buffy coat. These receptors all stem from a woman between 18 and 70 years old with a cervical HPV16 infection that either progressed to CIN3+ or cleared (not recorded which).

Comment on this clone: The CDR3 extends 3 residues past the end of the read, so its final part is completed from the germline J gene. This chain links TRBV5-1 with TRBJ1-1; TRBD1 matches 7 bases. CDR3 size: 17 residues. Germline CDR1 is SGHRS and CDR2 is YFSETQ. The V and J ends lost 4 bases and 5 bases, in that order; junction bases with no gene match: 17. CDR3 amino acids: CASSPKDRVILGTEAFF. The covered CDR3 bases are TGCGCCAGCAGCCCGAAAGACAGGGTCATTTTAGGGACTGAA. Using reference TRBV5-1 and TRBJ1-1 for the parts outside the CDR3, the full variable domain is KAGVTQTPRYLIKTRGQQVTLSCSPISGHRSVSWYQQTPGQGLQFLFEYFSETQRNKGNFPGRFSGRQFSNSRSEMNVSTLELGDSALYLCASSPKDRVILGTEAFFGQGTRLTVV.

As concerns this clone: The sequenced fragment ends 3 residues before the CDR3 boundary, so the rest is inferred from the germline J gene. This chain uses TRBV13 with TRBJ2-3; 12 positions match TRBD2. This CDR3 is built from 17 residues. Trimming took 0 bases from V and 1 from J; bases not matched to a gene: 2. The germline V gene has CDR1 PRHDT and CDR2 FYEKMQ (reference sequence). This CDR3 is CASSLGASGRGTDTQYF. The CDR3 DNA, read in part, is TGTGCCAGCAGCTTAGGGGCTAGCGGGAGGGGCACAGATACG. Based on the CDR3 plus reference TRBV13 and TRBJ2-3, the full variable domain is AAGVIQSPRHLIKEKRETATLKCYPIPRHDTVYWYQQGPGQDPQFLISFYEKMQSDKGSIPDRFSAQQFSDYHSELNMSSLELGDSALYFCASSLGASGRGTDTQYFGPGTRLTVL.

For this clone: The CDR3 goes on 3 residues after the read ends, and that part is filled in from the germline J gene. V is TRBV9 and J is TRBJ2-5, with D perhaps matching TRBD2 (5 bases). CDR3 length: 15 residues. Germline assignment: CDR1 SGDLS and CDR2 YYNGEE. Trimming took off 3 bases at V and 5 bases at J, with 17 bases between the two ends. The DNA read from the CDR3 is TGTGCCAGCAGCGGGACCCGGGGTAGTTCGGAGACC. This codes for CASSGTRGSSET. The entire CDR3 protein reads CASSGTRGSSETQYF.

As for this clone: The read falls 3 residues short of the CDR3 end, and the missing part is taken from the germline J gene. The V and J genes are TRBV11-2 and TRBJ2-7; TRBD1 matches at 8 bases. Trimming at V came to 1 base and at J to 3 bases, leaving 5 bases not matched to a gene. The germline gives CDR1 SGHAT, CDR2 FQNNGV. The CDR3 runs to 15 residues. The CDR3 DNA, read in part, is TGTGCCAGCAGCTTAGTGGCAGGGGGCCACTACGAG. It encodes CASSLVAGGHYE. In full, the CDR3 reads CASSLVAGGHYEQYF.

The part of the CDR3 DNA that was read is TGCAGCGTGAGGACAGGGAAGGTAGGCGAG. Protein sequence: CSVRTGKVGE. The CDR3 in full is CSVRTGKVGEQYF. The chain combines TRBV29-1 with TRBJ2-7, with 8 positions matching TRBD1. The DNA ends 3 residues before the CDR3 does, and the rest of the CDR3 is filled in from the germline J gene. This CDR3 region has 13 residues. The V and J ends lost 6 bases and 6 bases, in that order; junction bases with no gene match: 10. The germline gives CDR1 SQVTM, CDR2 ANQGSEA.

For this clone: The CDR3 end is not reached by the read, which stops 3 residues before it; the germline J gene fills it in. V and J are TRBV11-2 and TRBJ1-1; a weak D match, TRBD1 (5 bases). This CDR3 has 14 residues. Germline CDR1 reads SGHAT; CDR2 reads FQNNGV. This CDR3 reads CASSLGFRLQGAFF. The CDR3 DNA, read in part, is TGTGCCAGCAGCTTAGGGTTCCGGCTCCAGGGA. Full variable domain (remainder filled in from reference TRBV11-2 and TRBJ1-1): EAGVAQSPRYKIIEKRQSVAFWCNPISGHATLYWYQQILGQGPKLLIQFQNNGVVDDSQLPKDRFSAERLKGVDSTLKIQPAKLEDSAVYLCASSLGFRLQGAFFGQGTRLTVV.

On this clone: The CDR3 end falls 3 residues outside the read, so it is completed with the germline J gene. The chain links TRBV7-8 to TRBJ2-7; 9 bases match TRBD2. This CDR3 region has 17 residues. J was trimmed by 0 bases and V by 1 base; bases with no gene match: 7. CDR1 SGHVS and CDR2 FQNEAQ come from the germline V gene. The CDR3 DNA, read in part, is TGTGCCAGCAGCTTAGTCCCTGGCGGGAGGGCCTCCTACGAG. It specifies CASSLVPGGRASYE. The complete CDR3 protein is CASSLVPGGRASYEQYF.

A note on this clone: The CDR3 end is not reached by the read, which stops 3 residues before it; the germline J gene fills it in. J is TRBJ2-7 and V is TRBV5-1; a weak D match, TRBD1 (6 bases). Trimming cost V 4 bases and J 2 bases, with 13 bases left between them. The CDR3 loop spans 14 amino acids. Germline lookup yields CDR1 SGHRS and CDR2 YFSETQ. CDR3 protein: CASSPGRGTYEQYF. The covered CDR3 bases are TGCGCCAGCAGCCCGGGCAGGGGCACCTACGAG.

Of note for this clone: Read data end 3 residues before the CDR3 end; the end is taken from the germline J gene. The chain employs TRBV2 and TRBJ2-1, with TRBD1 matching over 9 bases. After removal of 5 bases from V and 3 bases from J, the junction contained 5 bases not matched to a gene. CDR1 SNHLY and CDR2 FYNNEI come from the germline V gene. This CDR3 has 15 amino acids. CDR3 residues: CASSLDRGVYNEQFF. The part of the CDR3 DNA that was read is TGTGCCAGCAGTTTGGACAGGGGAGTCTACAATGAG.

A remark on this clone: Read data end 3 residues before the CDR3 end; the end is taken from the germline J gene. V is TRBV12-3 or TRBV12-4 and J is TRBJ2-5; D unclear. V dropped 1 base and J dropped 0 bases, with 6 bases sitting between them. The CDR3 sequence is 14 residues long. Incomplete CDR3 DNA: TGTGCCAGCAGTTTAGAGGTCTACCAAGAGACC. Translation: CASSLEVYQET. The entire CDR3 protein reads CASSLEVYQETQYF.

Regarding this clone: Coverage ceases 3 residues before the CDR3 finishes, and the germline J gene fills in the end. The rearrangement links TRBV5-1 to TRBJ1-1; TRBD1 might be the D (6 bases). This CDR3 is 16 amino acids long. The germline V and J ends were trimmed by 1 base and 0 bases, with 13 bases remaining between them. The germline gives CDR1 SGHRS, CDR2 YFSETQ. CDR3 bases read: TGCGCCAGCAGCTTGACAGGGATGGGCATGAACACTGAA. Protein sequence: CASSLTGMGMNTE. The full-length CDR3 reads as CASSLTGMGMNTEAFF.

Points on this clone: Read data end 3 residues before the CDR3 end; the end is taken from the germline J gene. This chain joins TRBV20-1 and TRBJ2-5, with a tentative D call TRBD1 (5 bases). In germline, CDR1 is DFQATT, CDR2 SNEGSKA (reference sequence). Trimming left V 0 bases short and J 4 bases short, with 9 bases between. The CDR3 sequence is 13 residues long. CDR3 sequence reads: CSARDSGPETQYF. The CDR3 bases that were read are TGCAGTGCTAGAGACTCAGGGCCAGAGACC.

As for this clone: With the read ending 3 residues before the CDR3 end, the germline J gene is used to fill in that end. The chain recombines TRBV19 with TRBJ2-3; TRBD2 matches 10 bases. The CDR3 sequence is 17 residues long. The V segment lost 4 bases and the J segment 2 bases; nucleotides outside the gene matches: 9. Germline V CDR1 and CDR2: LNHDA, SQIVND (reference sequence). CDR3 amino acids: CASSNQREGWITDTQYF. CDR3 bases read: TGTGCCAGTAGTAACCAGCGGGAGGGGTGGATCACAGATACG.

As regards this clone: The CDR3 extends 3 residues past the end of the read, so its final part is completed from the germline J gene. The chain joins TRBV25-1 to TRBJ2-1; TRBD2 might be the D (7 bases). V shed 5 bases and J shed 4 bases, with 27 bases lying between them. Germline V gene lookup returns CDR1 MGHDK and CDR2 SYGVNS. This CDR3 comprises 19 residues. This CDR3 is CASSPTLAEGGPRYNEQFF. CDR3 bases read: TGTGCCAGCAGTCCTACATTAGCGGAGGGGGGGCCTCGTTACAATGAG. The full variable domain, its missing parts supplied by reference TRBV25-1 and TRBJ2-1, is EADIYQTPRYLVIGTGKKITLECSQTMGHDKMYWYQQDPGMELHLIHYSYGVNSTEKGDLSSESTVSRIRTEHFPLTLESARPSHTSQYLCASSPTLAEGGPRYNEQFFGPGTRLTVL.

A remark on this clone: The junction departs from the called germline gene at one end, perhaps through a read error. The read gets to within 3 residues of the CDR3 end, and the germline J gene fills in the rest. V gene TRBV4-2 combines with J gene TRBJ2-5, with D tentatively TRBD1 or TRBD2 (5 bases each). CDR1 LGHNA and CDR2 YNFKEQ come from the germline V gene. The CDR3 has 14 amino acids. CDR3 in amino acids: CASSQDAGRETQYF. The sequenced part of the CDR3 DNA is TGCGCCAGCAGCCAAGATGCAGGGAGAGAGACC.

The CDR3 protein is CSVGLAGGFWNEQFF. CDR3 DNA, as far as it was read: TGCAGCGTGGGATTAGCGGGGGGGTTTTGGAATGAG. This chain links TRBV29-1 with TRBJ2-1; 11 bases line up with TRBD2. The CDR3 is cut off 3 residues early in the read; its end comes from the germline J gene. The junction had 11 bases not matched to a gene; V was cut back by 6 bases and J by 7 bases. Germline CDR1 SQVTM, CDR2 ANQGSEA. This CDR3 has 15 amino acids.

In regard to this clone: The read halts 3 residues ahead of the CDR3 end, with the missing end drawn from the germline J gene. The chain has TRBV10-3 and TRBJ2-1; D perhaps matches TRBD2 (5 bases). The CDR3 runs 16 residues. CDR1 is ENHRY and CDR2 is SYGVKD in the germline V gene. V was cut by 2 bases and J by 2 bases, with 13 bases left in between. Incomplete CDR3 DNA: TGTGCCATCAGTGAGATTGCAGGACTCACCTACAATGAG. It codes for CAISEIAGLTYNE. The whole CDR3 region reads CAISEIAGLTYNEQFF.

As to this clone: The read falls 3 residues short of the CDR3 end, and the missing part is taken from the germline J gene. The rearrangement links TRBV23-1 to TRBJ1-2; D possibly corresponds to TRBD1 (6 bases). TRBV23-1 is sorted into the ORF group, with uncertain function. CDR3 length: 17 residues. With 3 bases removed from V and 0 bases from J, the gap between germline ends came to 17 bases. The CDR3 bases that were read are TGCGCCAGCAGTCAGCGGGGGCCCGCAGCACCTAACTATGGC. Translated, it gives CASSQRGPAAPNYG. From start to end, the CDR3 is CASSQRGPAAPNYGYTF.

Regarding this clone: The read comes to an end 3 residues before the CDR3 does, leaving the germline J gene to fill in the end. The chain has TRBV9 and TRBJ2-3, with 11 bases that match TRBD2. Germline-derived CDR1 and CDR2 are SGDLS and YYNGEE. This CDR3 is 15 amino acids long. The J segment lost 2 bases and the V segment lost 4 bases, leaving 3 bases of the junction unmatched. The part of the CDR3 DNA that was read is TGTGCCAGCAGCAAACTAGCGGGGGACACAGATACG. Translated, it gives CASSKLAGDTDT. The CDR3 reads in full as CASSKLAGDTDTQYF.

The part of the CDR3 DNA that was read is TGTGCCTGGAGTAAGGCGAACACCGGGGAG. Amino acid sequence: CAWSKANTGE. The complete CDR3 protein is CAWSKANTGELFF. This chain uses TRBV30 with TRBJ2-2; D ambiguous. The read ends 3 residues before the CDR3 terminus; that terminus is restored from the germline J gene. This CDR3 spans 13 amino acids. Trimming pared 2 bases from V and 0 bases from J, leaving 4 bases between. Germline lookup yields CDR1 GTSNPN and CDR2 SVGIG (reference sequence).

Worth noting for this clone: The read gets to within 3 residues of the CDR3 end, and the germline J gene fills in the rest. V and J are TRBV19 and TRBJ2-2, with D tentatively TRBD1 (6 bases). CDR1 is LNHDA, CDR2 SQIVND, per germline (reference sequence). V shed 6 bases and J shed 6 bases, with 14 bases lying between them. This CDR3 is built from 14 residues. The CDR3 bases that were read are TGTGCCAGTAGCCCAGGTACAGGGCCCGGGGAG. As protein: CASSPGTGPGE. The whole CDR3 region reads CASSPGTGPGELFF. The complete variable domain, with remaining parts taken from reference TRBV19 and TRBJ2-2, reads DGGITQSPKYLFRKEGQNVTLSCEQNLNHDAMYWYRQDPGQGLRLIYYSQIVNDFQKGDIAEGYSVSREKKESFPLTVTSAQKNPTAFYLCASSPGTGPGELFFGEGSRLTVL.

Note on this clone: The CDR3 goes on 3 residues after the read ends, and that part is filled in from the germline J gene. V is TRBV5-1 and J is TRBJ2-2; D might be TRBD1 (6 bases). From germline, CDR1 is SGHRS and CDR2 YFSETQ. Between the trimmed V and J ends, which lost 0 bases and 6 bases, there was a span of 18 bases. The CDR3 has 17 residues. CDR3: CASSLVPTMGAPGELFF. Partial CDR3 DNA: TGCGCCAGCAGCTTGGTACCCACCATGGGGGCGCCCGGGGAG.

Comment on this clone: The observed sequence ends 3 residues before the CDR3 terminus, with the missing tail filled in from the germline J gene. V usage is TRBV7-2 and J usage is TRBJ2-1; the match to TRBD1 covers 9 bases. This CDR3 region has 15 residues. Losses at the gene ends were 3 bases for V and 8 bases for J; bases not matched to a gene: 8. From germline, CDR1 is SGHTA and CDR2 FQGNSA. The DNA read from the CDR3 is TGTGCCAGCAGCTTCTCGACAGGGGGTAGCGATGAG. Translating it yields CASSFSTGGSDE. The full CDR3 sequence reads CASSFSTGGSDEQFF.

As regards this clone: The read gets to within 3 residues of the CDR3 end, and the germline J gene fills in the rest. This rearrangement joins TRBV2 to TRBJ2-2, with 13 bases lining up with TRBD2. V shed 6 bases and J 0 bases; nucleotides not matched to a gene: 7. The CDR3 length is 18 residues. Germline CDR1 SNHLY, CDR2 FYNNEI. The sequenced CDR3 bases are TGTGCCAGCAGCCGGACTAGCGGGAGCGCGGCGAACACCGGGGAG. It codes for CASSRTSGSAANTGE. The full-length CDR3 reads as CASSRTSGSAANTGELFF.

Of note for this clone: The read comes to an end 3 residues before the CDR3 does, leaving the germline J gene to fill in the end. The chain employs TRBV19 and TRBJ1-5; the D is unclear. Germline CDR1 is LNHDA and CDR2 is SQIVND (reference sequence). CDR3 length equals 12 residues. Trimming cost V 7 bases and J 4 bases, with 8 bases left between them. This chain's CDR3 is CASNGGNQPQHF. The CDR3 bases that were read are TGTGCCAGTAACGGTGGTAATCAGCCC. Combining the CDR3 with reference TRBV19 and TRBJ1-5 gives the whole variable domain DGGITQSPKYLFRKEGQNVTLSCEQNLNHDAMYWYRQDPGQGLRLIYYSQIVNDFQKGDIAEGYSVSREKKESFPLTVTSAQKNPTAFYLCASNGGNQPQHFGDGTRLSIL.

Turning to this clone: The observed sequence ends 3 residues before the CDR3 terminus, with the missing tail filled in from the germline J gene. The gene calls are TRBV7-8 and TRBJ1-2; 7 bases are shared with TRBD1. The V gene's germline CDR1 is SGHVS and CDR2 FQNEAQ. Trimming cost V 5 bases and J 3 bases; bases outside gene matches: 9. This CDR3 has 15 residues. The covered CDR3 bases are TGTGCCAGCAGCCGAGACAGGGTAGTAGACTATGGC. Translated, it gives CASSRDRVVDYG. The full CDR3 is CASSRDRVVDYGYTF.

Turning to this clone: The read is 3 residues too short to cover the CDR3 end, so that end is filled in from the germline J gene. The chain links TRBV10-1 to TRBJ1-6, with D possibly matching TRBD1 (5 bases). Germline V gene data show CDR1 as WNHNN and CDR2 as SYGVQD (reference sequence). This CDR3 has 15 amino acids. The V end lost 8 bases, the J end lost 8 bases, and 19 bases lay between the germline ends. The CDR3 region is CASSTGAVADSPLHF. Partial CDR3 DNA: TGCGCCAGCTCAACAGGAGCCGTCGCCGATTCACCC.